This T cell receptor (beta chain) was found in a study of shared clonotypes between healthy human individuals. Findings and limits, study-wide: Represented genetic and exposure-history diversity was restricted by having few donors.

On this clone itself: No antigen is known for it.

Unsorted PBMC DNA was sequenced on ten immunoSEQ deep assay plates. Measured with immunoSEQ multiplex PCR; TCRdb has only the in-frame clones, and not every one. The profile shows 470,000 or so clones, more than 65% of them singletons. In germline, CDR1 is SEHNR, CDR2 FQNEAQ (reference sequence). Between the trimmed V and J ends, which lost 5 bases and 11 bases, there was a span of 27 bases. This CDR3 has 16 amino acids. The clonotype was recovered from a woman aged 40-49 years in good health. Some clones in this sample may be carry-over from other donors' samples. The V and J genes are TRBV7-9 and TRBJ2-5, with D tentatively TRBD2 (5 bases). Sequencing was carried out using PBMCs. CDR3 in DNA: TGTGCCAGCAGCCCCAGGCCACTAGTTTCGAAACCTGAACAGTACTTC. This encodes CASSPRPLVSKPEQYF.